These 13 T cell receptor beta chains share one sample of origin, sequenced in a study of cytomegalovirus exposure and HLA in healthy donors. Both 60 Vbeta primers and 13 Jbeta primers went into the PCR. The protocol was immunoSEQ multiplex PCR, while the TCRdb copy is restricted to in-frame clones and leaves out a portion. The top ten clones hold roughly 2.9% of a sample with 150,000 to 200,000 clones, approximately 67% of them seen once. The sequencing sample was made of PBMCs. The receptors were gathered from a man aged 35-49 years in good health and CMV-seronegative.

The chain has TRBV18 and TRBJ2-2; TRBD2 is a possible D gene (6 bases). In germline, CDR1 is KGHSH, CDR2 LQKENI. This CDR3 has 16 residues. V lost 4 bases and J lost 3, with 15 bases in between. CDR3 residues: CASSRNRAGHTGELFF. The CDR3 DNA reads as TGTGCCAGCTCACGCAACCGAGCGGGTCACACCGGGGAGCTGTTTTTT.

This rearrangement joins TRBV13 to TRBJ2-7; 7 bases line up with TRBD1. J lost 3 bases, V lost 5 bases, and 4 bases had no gene match. Germline V gene sequence: CDR1 PRHDT, CDR2 FYEKMQ (reference sequence). The length of the CDR3 is 13 residues. The CDR3 DNA sequence: TGTGCCAGCAGCGGACAGGACAACTACGAGCAGTACTTC. Protein: CASSGQDNYEQYF.

The chain couples TRBV29-1 to TRBJ2-7; D uncertain. This CDR3 has 15 residues. CDR1 and CDR2 (germline): SQVTM, ANQGSEA. V lost 6 bases to trimming and J lost 0 bases, with 18 bases between them. In DNA form, the CDR3 reads TGCAGCGTAGGCCGGCCGACACCCAGCTCCTACGAGCAGTACTTC. It specifies CSVGRPTPSSYEQYF.

This rearrangement joins TRBV4-1 to TRBJ2-5; D may be TRBD2 (5 bases). The CDR3 spans 13 residues. The germline V and J ends were trimmed by 0 bases and 9 bases, with 11 bases remaining between them. Germline V gives CDR1 MGHRA, CDR2 YSYEKL. CDR3 coding DNA: TGCGCCAGCAGCCAAGAAGGTCCGAGGGCCCAGTACTTC. It encodes CASSQEGPRAQYF.

The J gene is TRBJ1-4, the V gene TRBV10-3; D is undetermined. Trimming removed 2 bases from V and 5 bases from J, with 6 bases in between. CDR1 is ENHRY and CDR2 is SYGVKD in the germline V gene. CDR3 length: 13 residues. The CDR3 DNA reads TGTGCCATCAGTGAGAGGGAGAATGAAAAACTGTTTTTT. Its protein product is CAISERENEKLFF.

V and J are TRBV7-9 and TRBJ2-3, with D perhaps TRBD2 (6 bases). This CDR3 is 14 amino acids long. Germline V gene data show CDR1 as SEHNR and CDR2 as FQNEAQ (reference sequence). Trimming took 1 base from V and 3 from J, leaving 8 bases between them. This chain's CDR3 is CASSLVGGTDTQYF. DNA for the CDR3: TGTGCCAGCAGCTTAGTTGGGGGGACAGATACGCAGTATTTT.

The chain combines TRBV7-8 with TRBJ2-1, with TRBD1 identical over 10 bases. The V gene's germline CDR1 is SGHVS and CDR2 FQNEAQ. V was clipped by 5 bases and J by 3 bases; unmatched bases: 4. This CDR3 spans 15 amino acids. CDR3 sequence reads: CASSIDRGHYNEQFF. In DNA, the CDR3 is TGTGCCAGCAGCATTGACAGGGGGCACTACAATGAGCAGTTCTTC.

CDR3 residues: CASSMGGGQGTNQPQHF. The CDR3, as DNA: TGTGCCAGTAGTATGGGGGGAGGACAGGGCACCAATCAGCCCCAGCATTTT. The genes are TRBV19 and TRBJ1-5; TRBD1 matches at 8 bases. The CDR3 totals 17 residues. CDR1 is LNHDA and CDR2 is SQIVND in the germline V gene (reference sequence). V was clipped by 3 bases and J by 3 bases; unmatched bases: 10.

This clone was detected once. The gene calls are TRBV7-9 and TRBJ2-1; no firm D call. V shed 5 bases and J shed 3 bases, with 20 bases lying between them. Germline assignment: CDR1 SEHNR and CDR2 FQNEAQ (reference sequence). CDR3 length equals 17 residues. In nucleotides, the CDR3 is TGTGCCAGCAGCCCTCCCCTACTAACTACCCTCTACAATGAGCAGTTCTTC. Protein: CASSPPLLTTLYNEQFF. Combining the CDR3 with reference TRBV7-9 and TRBJ2-1 gives the whole variable domain DTGVSQNPRHKITKRGQNVTFRCDPISEHNRLYWYRQTLGQGPEFLTYFQNEAQLEKSRLLSDRFSAERPKGSFSTLEIQRTEQGDSAMYLCASSPPLLTTLYNEQFFGPGTRLTVL.

The chain employs TRBV5-8 and TRBJ2-3, with 8 positions matching TRBD1. Germline lookup yields CDR1 SGHTS and CDR2 YDEGEE. This CDR3 is built from 15 residues. V shed 2 bases, J shed 0 bases, and the junction held 2 bases outside the gene matches. The CDR3 sequence is CASSFRTGSTDTQYF. CDR3 DNA sequence: TGTGCCAGCAGCTTCCGGACAGGGAGCACAGATACGCAGTATTTT.

This chain connects TRBV4-1 to TRBJ1-1; 9 bases line up with TRBD1. Trimming at V came to 4 bases and at J to 7 bases, leaving 13 bases not matched to a gene. Germline V lookup: CDR1 MGHRA, CDR2 YSYEKL. CDR3 size: 16 residues. The CDR3 DNA sequence: TGCGCCAGCAGCCGTCCTACCGGGCCGGGACAGGGTGAAGCTTTCTTT. Residues: CASSRPTGPGQGEAFF.

V and J are TRBV15 and TRBJ1-2; D gene ambiguous. V was clipped by 0 bases and J by 4 bases, with 9 bases between them. Germline assignment: CDR1 LNHNV and CDR2 YYDKDF (reference sequence). This CDR3 has 14 amino acids. CDR3 bases: TGTGCCACCAGCAGAGACAGGTCCGGCTATGGCTACACCTTC. Encoded protein: CATSRDRSGYGYTF.

This clone was observed a single time. This chain connects TRBV10-3 to TRBJ2-6; D perhaps matches TRBD1 (6 bases). Germline assignment: CDR1 ENHRY and CDR2 SYGVKD. The CDR3 runs 19 residues. Deletions cut 4 bases from V and 0 bases from J, with 19 bases between. CDR3 protein: CAISGTRQADPSGANVLTF. As DNA, the CDR3 is TGTGCCATCAGTGGAACTAGACAGGCCGACCCCTCTGGGGCCAACGTCCTGACTTTC.